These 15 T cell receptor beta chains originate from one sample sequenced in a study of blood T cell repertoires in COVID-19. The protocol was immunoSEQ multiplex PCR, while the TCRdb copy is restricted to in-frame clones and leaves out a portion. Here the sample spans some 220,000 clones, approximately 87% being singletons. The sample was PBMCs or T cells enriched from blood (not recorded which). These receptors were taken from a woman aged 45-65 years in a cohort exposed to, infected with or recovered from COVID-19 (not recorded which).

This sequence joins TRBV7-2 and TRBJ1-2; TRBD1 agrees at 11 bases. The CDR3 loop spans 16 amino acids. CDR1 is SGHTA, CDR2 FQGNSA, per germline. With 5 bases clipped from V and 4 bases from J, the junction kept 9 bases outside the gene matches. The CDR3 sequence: CASSQRTGGGLYGYTF. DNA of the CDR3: TGTGCCAGCAGCCAGCGGACAGGGGGCGGCCTCTATGGCTACACCTTC.

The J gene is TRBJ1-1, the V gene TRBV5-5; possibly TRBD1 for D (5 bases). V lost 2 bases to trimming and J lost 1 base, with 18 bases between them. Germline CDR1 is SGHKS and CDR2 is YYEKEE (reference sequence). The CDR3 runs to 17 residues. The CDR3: CASSFRAGFTQNTEAFF. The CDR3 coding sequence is TGTGCCAGCAGCTTCCGGGCAGGGTTTACACAGAACACTGAAGCTTTCTTT.

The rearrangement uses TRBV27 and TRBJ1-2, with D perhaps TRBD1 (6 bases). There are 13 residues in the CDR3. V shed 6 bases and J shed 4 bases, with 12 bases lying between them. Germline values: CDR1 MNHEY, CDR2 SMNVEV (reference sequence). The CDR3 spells CASSPGQRYGYTF. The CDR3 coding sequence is TGTGCCAGCAGCCCGGGACAACGCTATGGCTACACCTTC.

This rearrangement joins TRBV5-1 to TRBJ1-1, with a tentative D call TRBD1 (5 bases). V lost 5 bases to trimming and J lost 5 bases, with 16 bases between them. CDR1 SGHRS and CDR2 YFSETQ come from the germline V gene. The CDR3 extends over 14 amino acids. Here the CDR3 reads CASRAQGGLTEAFF. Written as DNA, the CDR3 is TGCGCCAGCAGGGCTCAGGGCGGTTTGACTGAAGCTTTCTTT.

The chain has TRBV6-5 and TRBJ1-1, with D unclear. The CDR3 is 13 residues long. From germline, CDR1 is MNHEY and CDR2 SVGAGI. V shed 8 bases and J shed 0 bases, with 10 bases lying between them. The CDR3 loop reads CASGQVMNTEAFF. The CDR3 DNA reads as TGTGCCAGCGGGCAGGTCATGAACACTGAAGCTTTCTTT.

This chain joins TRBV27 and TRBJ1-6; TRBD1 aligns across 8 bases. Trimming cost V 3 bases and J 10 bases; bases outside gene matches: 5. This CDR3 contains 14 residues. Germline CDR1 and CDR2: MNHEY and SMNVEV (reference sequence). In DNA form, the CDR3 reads TGTGCCAGCAGTTTTGGACAGGGAGGGTCACCCCTCCACTTT. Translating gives CASSFGQGGSPLHF.

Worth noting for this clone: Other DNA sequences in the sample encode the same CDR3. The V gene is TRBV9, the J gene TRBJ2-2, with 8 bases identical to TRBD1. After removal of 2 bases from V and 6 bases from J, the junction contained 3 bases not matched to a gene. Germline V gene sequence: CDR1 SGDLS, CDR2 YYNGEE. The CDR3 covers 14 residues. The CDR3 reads CASSVGQGSGELFF. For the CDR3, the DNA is TGTGCCAGCAGCGTCGGACAGGGCTCCGGGGAGCTGTTTTTT.

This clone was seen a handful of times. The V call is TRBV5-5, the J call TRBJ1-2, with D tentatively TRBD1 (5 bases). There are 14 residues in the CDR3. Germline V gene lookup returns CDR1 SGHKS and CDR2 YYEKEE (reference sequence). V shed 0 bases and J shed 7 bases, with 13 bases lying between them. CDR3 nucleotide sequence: TGTGCCAGCAGCTTGGGACAGTTGTTTGGTGGCTACACCTTC. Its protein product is CASSLGQLFGGYTF.

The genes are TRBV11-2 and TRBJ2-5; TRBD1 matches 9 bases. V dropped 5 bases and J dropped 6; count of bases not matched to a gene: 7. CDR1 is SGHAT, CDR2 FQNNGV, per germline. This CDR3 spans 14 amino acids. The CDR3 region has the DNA TGTGCCAGCAGCGGGACAGGGAGCCAGAAGACCCAGTACTTC. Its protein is CASSGTGSQKTQYF.

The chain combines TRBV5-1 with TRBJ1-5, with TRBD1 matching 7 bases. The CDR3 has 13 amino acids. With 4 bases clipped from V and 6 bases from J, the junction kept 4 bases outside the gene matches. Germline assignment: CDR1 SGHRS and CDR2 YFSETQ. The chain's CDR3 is CASSPTGFQPQHF. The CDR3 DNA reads TGCGCCAGCAGCCCGACAGGGTTTCAGCCCCAGCATTTT.

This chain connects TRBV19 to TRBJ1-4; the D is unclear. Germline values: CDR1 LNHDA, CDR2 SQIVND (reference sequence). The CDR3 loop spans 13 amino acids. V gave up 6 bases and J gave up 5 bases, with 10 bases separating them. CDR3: CASSLRSNEKLFF. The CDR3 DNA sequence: TGTGCCAGTAGCTTGAGGTCGAATGAAAAACTGTTTTTT.

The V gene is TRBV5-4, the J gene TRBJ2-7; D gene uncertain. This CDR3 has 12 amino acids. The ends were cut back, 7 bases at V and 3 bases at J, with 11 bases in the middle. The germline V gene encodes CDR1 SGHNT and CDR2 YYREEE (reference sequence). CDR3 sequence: CASHNNSYEQYF. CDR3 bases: TGTGCCAGCCACAACAACAGCTACGAGCAGTACTTC.

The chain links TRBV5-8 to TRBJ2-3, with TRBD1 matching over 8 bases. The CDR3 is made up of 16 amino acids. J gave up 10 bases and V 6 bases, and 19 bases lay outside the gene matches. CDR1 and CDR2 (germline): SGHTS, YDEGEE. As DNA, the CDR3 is TGTGCCAGCATTTCGTGGTGGCGTGGGGGACAGGAGTCGCAGTATTTT. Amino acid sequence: CASISWWRGGQESQYF.

The CDR3 DNA reads as TGTGCCAGCAGCTTGGGACTAGCGGGAATCACAGGGGATGAGCAGTTCTTC. Translating gives CASSLGLAGITGDEQFF. V gene TRBV5-5 combines with J gene TRBJ2-1, with 11 bases matching TRBD2. From germline, CDR1 is SGHKS and CDR2 YYEKEE (reference sequence). This CDR3 has 17 residues. After removal of 0 bases from V and 8 bases from J, the junction contained 10 bases not matched to a gene.

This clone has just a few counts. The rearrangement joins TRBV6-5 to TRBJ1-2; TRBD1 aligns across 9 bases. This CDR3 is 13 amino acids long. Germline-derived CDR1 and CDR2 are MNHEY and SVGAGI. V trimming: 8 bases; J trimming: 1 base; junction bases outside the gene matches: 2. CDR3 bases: TGTGCCAGCGGGGGACAGGGTAACTATGGCTACACCTTC. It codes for CASGGQGNYGYTF.